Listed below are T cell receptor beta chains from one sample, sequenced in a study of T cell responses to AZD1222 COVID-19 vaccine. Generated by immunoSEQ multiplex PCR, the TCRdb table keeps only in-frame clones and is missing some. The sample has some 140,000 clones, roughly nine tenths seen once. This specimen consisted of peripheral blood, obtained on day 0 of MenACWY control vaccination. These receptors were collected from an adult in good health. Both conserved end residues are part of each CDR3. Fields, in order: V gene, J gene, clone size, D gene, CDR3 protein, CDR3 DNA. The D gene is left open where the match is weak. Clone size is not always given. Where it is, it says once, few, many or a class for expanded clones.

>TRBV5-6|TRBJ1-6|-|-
CASSSSGARRWTLHF
TGTGCCAGCAGCTCCTCGGGCGCTAGGCGGTGGACCCTCCACTTT
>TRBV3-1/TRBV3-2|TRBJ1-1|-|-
CASSHAYEAFF
TGTGCCAGCAGCCATGCTTATGAAGCTTTCTTT
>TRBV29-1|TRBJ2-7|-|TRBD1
CSVHTGTGVYEQYF
TGCAGCGTACACACCGGGACAGGGGTCTACGAGCAGTACTTC
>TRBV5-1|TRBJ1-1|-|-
CASSFTANTEAFF
TGCGCCAGCAGCTTTACAGCGAACACTGAAGCTTTCTTT
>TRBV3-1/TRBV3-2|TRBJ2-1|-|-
CASSQRTITYNEQFF
TGTGCCAGCAGCCAGCGGACTATAACATACAATGAGCAGTTCTTC
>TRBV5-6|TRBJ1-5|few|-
CASSEQPGGEQPQHF
TGTGCCAGCAGCGAACAACCGGGAGGTGAACAGCCCCAGCATTTT
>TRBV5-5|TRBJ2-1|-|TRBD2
CASSLVGGVQHNEQFF
TGTGCCAGCAGCTTGGTTGGGGGGGTACAACACAATGAGCAGTTCTTC
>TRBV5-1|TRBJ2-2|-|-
CASSLGGRTGELFF
TGCGCCAGCAGCTTAGGAGGACGGACCGGGGAGCTGTTTTTT
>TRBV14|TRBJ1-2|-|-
CASSQDVISYGYTF
TGTGCCAGCAGCCAAGATGTGATCAGCTATGGCTACACCTTC
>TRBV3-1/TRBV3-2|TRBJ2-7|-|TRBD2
CASSQTPGRLAGGYEQYF
TGTGCCAGCAGCCAAACGCCCGGACGACTAGCGGGAGGTTACGAGCAGTACTTC
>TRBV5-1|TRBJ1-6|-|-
CASQVGPGDNSPLHF
TGCGCCAGCCAAGTCGGACCGGGAGATAATTCACCCCTCCACTTT
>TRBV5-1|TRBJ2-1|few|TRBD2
CASSLGASGGDEQFF
TGCGCCAGCAGCTTGGGGGCTAGCGGGGGTGATGAGCAGTTCTTC
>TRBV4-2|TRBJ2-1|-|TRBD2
CASSQVNQPGGHEQFF
TGTGCCAGCAGCCAAGTGAACCAGCCGGGAGGCCATGAGCAGTTCTTC
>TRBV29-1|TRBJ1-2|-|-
CSVEDPSSREIVGGYTF
TGCAGCGTTGAAGATCCCTCCTCCAGGGAGATAGTTGGGGGCTACACCTTC
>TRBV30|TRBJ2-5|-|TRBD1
CAWKGGGETQYF
TGTGCCTGGAAAGGGGGCGGAGAGACCCAGTACTTC
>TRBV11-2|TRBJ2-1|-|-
CASSSRGLASYNEQFF
TGTGCCAGCAGCTCCCGGGGGCTAGCGAGCTACAATGAGCAGTTCTTC
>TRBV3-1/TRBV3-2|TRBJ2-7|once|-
CASSQVGSSYEQYF
TGTGCCAGCAGCCAGGTCGGCAGCTCCTACGAGCAGTACTTC
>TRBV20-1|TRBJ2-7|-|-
CSAPLAREQYF
TGCAGTGCTCCACTGGCCCGCGAGCAGTACTTC
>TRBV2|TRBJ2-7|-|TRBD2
CASRRLAESYEQYF
TGTGCCAGCAGGAGACTAGCGGAGAGTTACGAGCAGTACTTC
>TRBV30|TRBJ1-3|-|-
CAWSAIAGNSGNTIYF
TGTGCCTGGAGTGCCATTGCAGGGAACTCTGGAAACACCATATATTTT
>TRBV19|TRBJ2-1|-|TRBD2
CASSATSGGRDEQFF
TGTGCCAGTAGTGCGACTAGCGGGGGCCGCGATGAGCAGTTCTTC
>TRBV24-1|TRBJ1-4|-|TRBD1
CATSRQGNEKLFF
TGTGCCACCTCGCGACAGGGCAATGAAAAACTGTTTTTT
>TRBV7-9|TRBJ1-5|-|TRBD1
CASSLGGQGRYSNQPQHF
TGTGCCAGCAGCTTAGGAGGACAGGGAAGATATAGCAATCAGCCCCAGCATTTT
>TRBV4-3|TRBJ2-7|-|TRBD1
CASSQHRDSVYEQYF
TGCGCCAGCAGCCAACACCGGGACAGCGTCTACGAGCAGTACTTC
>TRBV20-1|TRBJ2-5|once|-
CSANRGETQYF
TGCAGTGCTAATCGGGGAGAGACCCAGTACTTC
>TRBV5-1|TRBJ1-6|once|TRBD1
CASSVDREDSPLHF
TGCGCCAGCAGCGTGGACAGGGAGGATTCACCCCTCCACTTT
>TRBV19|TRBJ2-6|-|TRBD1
CASSPTGGLAGANVLTF
TGTGCCAGTAGTCCGACAGGGGGCTTAGCTGGGGCCAACGTCCTGACTTTC
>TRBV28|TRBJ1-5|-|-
CASSLRQLYNQPQHF
TGTGCCAGCAGTTTAAGACAGCTATACAATCAGCCCCAGCATTTT
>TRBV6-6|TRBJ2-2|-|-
CASSYQDANTGELFF
TGTGCCAGCAGTTACCAGGACGCGAACACCGGGGAGCTGTTTTTT
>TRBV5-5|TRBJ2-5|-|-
CASSDIPGQGETQYF
TGTGCCAGCAGCGATATACCAGGGCAGGGGGAGACCCAGTACTTC
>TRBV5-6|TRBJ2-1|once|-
CASSWRGPANEQFF
TGTGCCAGCAGCTGGCGGGGTCCCGCCAATGAGCAGTTCTTC
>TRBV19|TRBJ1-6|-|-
CASSTSARPNNSPLHF
TGTGCCAGTAGTACCTCGGCCAGGCCAAATAATTCACCCCTCCACTTT
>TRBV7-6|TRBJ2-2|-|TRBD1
CASSLLGQGIRELFF
TGTGCCAGCAGCTTATTAGGACAGGGGATCAGGGAGCTGTTTTTT
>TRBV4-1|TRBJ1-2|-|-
CASSPLGAAAYGYTF
TGCGCCAGCAGCCCGTTGGGGGCGGCAGCCTATGGCTACACCTTC
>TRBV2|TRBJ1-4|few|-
CASSVVPEKLFF
TGTGCCAGCAGTGTGGTGCCAGAAAAACTGTTTTTT
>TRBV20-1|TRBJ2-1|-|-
CSASSGSENEQFF
TGCAGTGCTAGTTCGGGATCTGAAAATGAGCAGTTCTTC
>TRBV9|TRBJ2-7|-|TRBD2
CASSPLANSYEQYF
TGTGCCAGCAGCCCACTAGCGAACTCCTACGAGCAGTACTTC
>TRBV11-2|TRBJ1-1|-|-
CASSLDRREAFF
TGTGCCAGCAGCTTAGACCGGAGAGAAGCTTTCTTT
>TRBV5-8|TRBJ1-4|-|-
CASSLGLDLLGFF
TGTGCCAGCAGCTTGGGGTTGGACCTTCTCGGGTTTTTT
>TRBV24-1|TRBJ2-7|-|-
CATSAAASYEQYF
TGTGCCACCAGTGCTGCCGCCTCCTACGAGCAGTACTTC
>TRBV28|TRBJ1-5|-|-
CASSYRFSSNQPQHF
TGTGCCAGCAGCTATAGATTTTCTAGCAATCAGCCCCAGCATTTT
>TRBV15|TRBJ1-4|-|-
CATSRDLYSGGLFF
TGTGCCACCAGCAGAGATTTATATAGTGGTGGACTGTTTTTT
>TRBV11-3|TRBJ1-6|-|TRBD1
CASSGQGLNSPLHF
TGTGCCAGCAGCGGACAGGGGCTAAATTCACCCCTCCACTTT